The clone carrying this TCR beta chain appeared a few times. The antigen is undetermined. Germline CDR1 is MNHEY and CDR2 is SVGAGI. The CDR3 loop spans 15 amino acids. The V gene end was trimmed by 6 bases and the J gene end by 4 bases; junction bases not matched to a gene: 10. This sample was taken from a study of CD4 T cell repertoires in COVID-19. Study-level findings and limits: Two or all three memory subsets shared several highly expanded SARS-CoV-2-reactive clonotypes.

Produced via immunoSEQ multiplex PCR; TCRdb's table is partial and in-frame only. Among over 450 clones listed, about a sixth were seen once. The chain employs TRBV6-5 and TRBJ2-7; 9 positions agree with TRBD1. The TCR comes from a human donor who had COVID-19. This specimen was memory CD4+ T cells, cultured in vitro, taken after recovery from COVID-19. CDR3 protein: CASSPSDRGRYEQYF. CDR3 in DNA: TGTGCCAGCAGCCCCTCGGACAGGGGAAGGTACGAGCAGTACTTC.